Listed here are 10 T cell receptor beta chains from one sample, sequenced in a study of cytomegalovirus exposure and HLA in healthy donors. It was with 60 Vbeta and 13 Jbeta primers that the PCR ran. This table comes from immunoSEQ multiplex PCR, and its TCRdb copy is limited to in-frame clones, with some not included. The sample yields about 140,000 clones, around 80% seen once. The sequenced material came from PBMCs. The receptors derive from a man younger than 30 in good health and CMV-seropositive.

This chain connects TRBV19 to TRBJ2-7; a weak D match, TRBD1 (6 bases). The CDR3 totals 15 residues. Germline V gene data show CDR1 as LNHDA and CDR2 as SQIVND (reference sequence). V shed 6 bases and J shed 1 base, with 16 bases lying between them. CDR3 in amino acids: CASSSGTPSSYEQYF. In nucleotides, the CDR3 is TGTGCCAGTAGCTCCGGGACACCTTCATCCTACGAGCAGTACTTC.

This chain joins TRBV27 and TRBJ2-7, with 14 bases aligning to TRBD2. This CDR3 contains 17 residues. Unmatched junction bases numbered 10, after V lost 7 bases and J lost 2 bases. Germline V gene data show CDR1 as MNHEY and CDR2 as SMNVEV (reference sequence). The CDR3 DNA reads TGTGCCAGCACACAGCCCGGGACTAGCGGGAGAACCTACGAGCAGTACTTC. Protein: CASTQPGTSGRTYEQYF.

The V call is TRBV6-6, the J call TRBJ2-4; a weak D match, TRBD2 (6 bases). V lost 2 bases and J lost 6, with 17 bases in between. CDR3 size: 16 residues. Looked up from germline, CDR1 is MNHNY and CDR2 is SVGAGI (reference sequence). The CDR3 coding sequence is TGTGCCAGCAGTTACGCCGACAGCTCAGCGGGAAACATTCAGTACTTC. Translating it yields CASSYADSSAGNIQYF.

The genes are TRBV11-2 and TRBJ2-1; TRBD1 agrees at 7 bases. Losses at the gene ends were 5 bases for V and 7 bases for J; bases not matched to a gene: 2. Looked up from germline, CDR1 is SGHAT and CDR2 is FQNNGV. This CDR3 region has 12 residues. CDR3 DNA: TGTGCCAGCAGCCAGACAGGGAATGAGCAGTTCTTC. This encodes CASSQTGNEQFF.

This clone was detected once. The chain employs TRBV11-2 and TRBJ2-7; TRBD2 matches 11 bases. CDR3 length equals 16 residues. V shed 1 base, J shed 0 bases, and the junction held 2 bases outside the gene matches. From germline, CDR1 is SGHAT and CDR2 FQNNGV. The CDR3 sequence: CASSLVGTSGSYEQYF. In DNA, the CDR3 is TGTGCCAGCAGCTTAGTGGGGACTAGCGGCTCCTACGAGCAGTACTTC.

V gene TRBV28 combines with J gene TRBJ2-3; TRBD2 is a possible D gene (5 bases). The CDR3 runs to 15 residues. The V end lost 2 bases, the J end lost 2 bases, and 11 bases lay between the germline ends. Per the germline V gene, CDR1 is MDHEN and CDR2 is SYDVKM. The CDR3 region has the DNA TGTGCCAGCAGTTTAGGTGGGAGAGTCACAGATACGCAGTATTTT. This encodes CASSLGGRVTDTQYF.

This chain joins TRBV28 and TRBJ1-5; 9 bases agree with TRBD1. The CDR3 runs 16 residues. Germline CDR1 is MDHEN and CDR2 is SYDVKM. V shed 6 bases and J 3 bases; nucleotides not matched to a gene: 9. CDR3 in amino acids: CASRKQGASDNQPQHF. The CDR3 DNA follows: TGTGCCAGCAGGAAACAGGGGGCATCTGACAATCAGCCCCAGCATTTT.

In this sample, this clone turned up a few times. This chain links TRBV7-9 with TRBJ2-5, with a tentative D call TRBD2 (6 bases). CDR3 length equals 14 residues. V was trimmed by 6 bases and J by 9 bases, leaving 20 bases between them. CDR1 and CDR2 from the germline V gene are SEHNR and FQNEAQ (reference sequence). CDR3 loop: CASRYAGGEAAQYF. CDR3 DNA sequence: TGTGCCAGCAGATATGCGGGCGGGGAGGCGGCCCAGTACTTC.

This clone has only a few counts. V gene TRBV11-2 combines with J gene TRBJ1-1, with D unresolved. V lost 2 bases and J lost 1, with 8 bases in between. The CDR3 runs 14 residues. Germline V gives CDR1 SGHAT, CDR2 FQNNGV. Here the CDR3 reads CASSLNRKNTEAFF. In DNA form, the CDR3 reads TGTGCCAGCAGCTTAAATAGAAAGAACACTGAAGCTTTCTTT.

The chain couples TRBV11-3 to TRBJ2-3; 11 bases fit TRBD2. CDR3 length: 16 amino acids. V lost 1 base, J lost 6 bases, and 6 bases stayed unmatched. Germline V lookup: CDR1 SGHNT, CDR2 YENEEA. The CDR3 region is CASSLGTSGSRDTQYF. CDR3 coding DNA: TGTGCCAGCAGCTTAGGGACTAGCGGGTCCAGGGATACGCAGTATTTT.